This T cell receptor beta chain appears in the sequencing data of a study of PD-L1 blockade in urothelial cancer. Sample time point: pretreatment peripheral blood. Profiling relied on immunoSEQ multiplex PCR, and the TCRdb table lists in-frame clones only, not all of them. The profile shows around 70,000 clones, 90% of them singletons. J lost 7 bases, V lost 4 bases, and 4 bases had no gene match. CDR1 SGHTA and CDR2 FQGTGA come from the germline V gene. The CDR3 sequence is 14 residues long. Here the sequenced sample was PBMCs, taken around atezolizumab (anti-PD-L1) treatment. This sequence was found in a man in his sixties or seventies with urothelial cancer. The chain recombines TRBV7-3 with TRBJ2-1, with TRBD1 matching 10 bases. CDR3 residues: CASSSPGQGNEQFF. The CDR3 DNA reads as TGTGCCAGCAGCTCCCCGGGACAGGGGAATGAGCAGTTCTTC.